The clone carrying this T cell receptor beta chain was seen ten or more times. Its antigen is as yet unknown. No cell fractionation was done, so the repertoire covers all unsorted peripheral blood T cells. RNA came from approximately 2.6 ml of peripheral blood. The data belong to a study of HIV-infected patients and healthy controls. Findings of the study overall: CDR3 sharing between individuals was lower in HIV-infected patients than in healthy controls.

Around 0.5 ug RNA was reverse transcribed with alpha and beta constant-region primers. Using multiplexing indices, alpha and beta chain libraries were generated apart by chain-specific third strand synthesis. The library had 12-nucleotide molecular identifiers formed by two random hexamers joined together. TCRdb passed the 5' RACE reads through MiXCR, listing each CDR3 protein once. In the table there are approximately 12,000 distinct CDR3 sequences, around 9.3% of which are singletons. Looked up from germline, CDR1 is SGHTA and CDR2 is FQGTGA. The CDR3 spans 18 residues. V was pared by 1 base and J by 5 bases, with 14 bases of the junction left unmatched.

Sequences were derived from blood, sampled before antiretroviral therapy. The source is an adult with HIV infection. The donor label of this sample is uncertain. This chain joins TRBV7-3 and TRBJ1-1; 9 nucleotides match TRBD1. CDR3: CASSLMGPGQGKNTEAFF. In nucleotides, the CDR3 is TGTGCCAGCAGCTTAATGGGGCCCGGACAGGGGAAAAATACTGAAGCTTTCTTT.